This TCR beta chain was captured by sequencing in a study of blood T cell repertoires in COVID-19. The V segment lost 6 bases and the J segment 6 bases; nucleotides outside the gene matches: 7. The CDR3 sequence is 15 residues long. Germline CDR1 reads MNHEY; CDR2 reads SVGEGT. Methods used by the authors: Estimates of nucleated cell counts were drawn from the amplification of reference gene primers. Clones were read by immunoSEQ multiplex PCR, and TCRdb kept only the in-frame ones, dropping some. Clone size and the V and J calls come from that table; the DNA yielded D and trimming. The sample consists of some 140,000 clones, more than 70% of them appearing once.

The sample was PBMCs or T cells enriched from blood (not recorded which). The receptor comes from a middle-aged man with acute COVID-19. The chain couples TRBV6-2 or TRBV6-3 to TRBJ2-1; 11 bases match TRBD2. The CDR3 DNA reads TGTGCCAGCAGATACCTAGCGGGGGGTTCCAATGAGCAGTTCTTC. Protein product: CASRYLAGGSNEQFF.